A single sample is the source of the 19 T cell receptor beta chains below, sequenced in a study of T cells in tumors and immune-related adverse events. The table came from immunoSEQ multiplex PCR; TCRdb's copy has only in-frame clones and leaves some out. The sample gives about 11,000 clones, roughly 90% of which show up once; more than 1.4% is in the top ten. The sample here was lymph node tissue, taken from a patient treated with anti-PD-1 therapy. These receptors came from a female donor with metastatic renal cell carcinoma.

CDR3 DNA sequence: TGTGCCAGCAGTGAACAGGGTTACGGCAATCAGCCCCAGCATTTT. It encodes CASSEQGYGNQPQHF. The J gene is TRBJ1-5, the V gene TRBV2; a possible D gene is TRBD1 (5 bases). V lost 2 bases and J 2 bases, leaving 10 bases between the germline ends. This CDR3 has 15 amino acids. Germline CDR1 and CDR2: SNHLY and FYNNEI.

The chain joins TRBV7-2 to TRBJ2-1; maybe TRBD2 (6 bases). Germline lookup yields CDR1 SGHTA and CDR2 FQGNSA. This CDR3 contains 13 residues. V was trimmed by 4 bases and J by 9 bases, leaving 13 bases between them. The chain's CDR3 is CASSSLSGSEQFF. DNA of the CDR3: TGTGCCAGCAGCTCGTTATCCGGGAGTGAGCAGTTCTTC.

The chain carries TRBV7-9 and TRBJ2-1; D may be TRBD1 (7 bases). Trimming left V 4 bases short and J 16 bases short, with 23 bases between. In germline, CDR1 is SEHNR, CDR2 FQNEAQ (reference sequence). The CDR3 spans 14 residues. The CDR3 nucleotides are TGTGCCAGCAGCTATGAGACAGGGAGGATTGCGGGATTCTTC. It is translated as CASSYETGRIAGFF.

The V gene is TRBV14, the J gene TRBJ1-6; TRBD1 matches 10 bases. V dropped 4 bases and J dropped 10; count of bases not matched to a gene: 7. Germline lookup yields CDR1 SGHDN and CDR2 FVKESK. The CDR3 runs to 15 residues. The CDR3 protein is CASSLGQGYRSPLHF. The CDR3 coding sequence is TGTGCCAGCAGCCTGGGACAGGGGTATAGATCACCCCTCCACTTT.

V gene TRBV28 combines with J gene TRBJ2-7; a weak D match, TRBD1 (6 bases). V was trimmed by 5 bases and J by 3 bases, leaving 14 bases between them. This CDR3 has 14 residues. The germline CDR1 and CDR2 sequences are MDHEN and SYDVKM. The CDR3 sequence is CASSLRDTYYEQYF. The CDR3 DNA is TGTGCCAGCAGTCTCCGGGACACTTACTACGAGCAGTACTTC.

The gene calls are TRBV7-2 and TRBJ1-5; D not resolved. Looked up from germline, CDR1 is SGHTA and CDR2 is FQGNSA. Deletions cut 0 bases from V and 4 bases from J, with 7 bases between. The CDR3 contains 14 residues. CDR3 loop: CASSLAPGNQPQHF. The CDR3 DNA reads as TGTGCCAGCAGCTTAGCGCCCGGGAATCAGCCCCAGCATTTT. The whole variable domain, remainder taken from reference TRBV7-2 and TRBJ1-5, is GAGVSQSPSNKVTEKGKDVELRCDPISGHTALYWYRQSLGQGLEFLIYFQGNSAPDKSGLPSDRFSAERTGGSVSTLTIQRTQQEDSAVYLCASSLAPGNQPQHFGDGTRLSIL.

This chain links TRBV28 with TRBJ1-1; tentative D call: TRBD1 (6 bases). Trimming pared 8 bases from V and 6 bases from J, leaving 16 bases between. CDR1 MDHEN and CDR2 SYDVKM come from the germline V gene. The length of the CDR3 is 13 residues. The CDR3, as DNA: TGTGCCAGCCGAGGGGGAGCTTTGCCTGAAGCTTTCTTT. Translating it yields CASRGGALPEAFF. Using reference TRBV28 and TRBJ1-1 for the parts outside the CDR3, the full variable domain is DVKVTQSSRYLVKRTGEKVFLECVQDMDHENMFWYRQDPGLGLRLIYFSYDVKMKEKGDIPEGYSVSREKKERFSLILESASTNQTSMYLCASRGGALPEAFFGQGTRLTVV.

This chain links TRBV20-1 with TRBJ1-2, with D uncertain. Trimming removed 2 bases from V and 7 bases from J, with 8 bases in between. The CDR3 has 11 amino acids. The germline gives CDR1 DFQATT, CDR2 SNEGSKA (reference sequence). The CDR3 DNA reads TGCAGTGCTAGATGGATGTCTGGCTACACCTTC. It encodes CSARWMSGYTF.

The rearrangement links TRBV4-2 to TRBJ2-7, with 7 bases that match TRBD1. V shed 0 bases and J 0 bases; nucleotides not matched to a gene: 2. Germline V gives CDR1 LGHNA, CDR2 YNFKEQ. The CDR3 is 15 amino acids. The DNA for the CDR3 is TGTGCCAGCAGCCAAGATCGGGACAGCTCCTACGAGCAGTACTTC. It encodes CASSQDRDSSYEQYF.

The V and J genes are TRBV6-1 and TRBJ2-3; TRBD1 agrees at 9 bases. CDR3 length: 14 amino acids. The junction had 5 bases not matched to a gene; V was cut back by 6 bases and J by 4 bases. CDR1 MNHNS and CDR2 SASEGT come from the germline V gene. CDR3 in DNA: TGTGCCAGCAGGGGACAGGGACGGGCAGATACGCAGTATTTT. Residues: CASRGQGRADTQYF.

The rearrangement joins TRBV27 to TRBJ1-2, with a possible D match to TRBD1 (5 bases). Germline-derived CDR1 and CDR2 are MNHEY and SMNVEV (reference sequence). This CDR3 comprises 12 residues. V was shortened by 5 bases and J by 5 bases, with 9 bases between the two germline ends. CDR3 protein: CASSPTGYGYTF. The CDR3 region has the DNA TGTGCCAGCAGTCCCACAGGATATGGCTACACCTTC.

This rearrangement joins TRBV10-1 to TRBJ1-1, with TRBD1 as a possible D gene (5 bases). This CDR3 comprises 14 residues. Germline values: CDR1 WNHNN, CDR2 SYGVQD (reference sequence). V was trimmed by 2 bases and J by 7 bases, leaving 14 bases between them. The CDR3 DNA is TGCGCCAGCAGTGAGGAGTCCCAGGGACGTGAAGCTTTCTTT. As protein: CASSEESQGREAFF.

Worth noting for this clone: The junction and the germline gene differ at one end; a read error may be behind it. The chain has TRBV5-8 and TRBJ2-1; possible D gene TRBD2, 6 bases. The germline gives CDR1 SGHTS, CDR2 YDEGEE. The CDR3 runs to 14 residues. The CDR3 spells CASSLRGPSGSPVF. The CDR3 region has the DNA TGTGCCAGCAGCTTGCGAGGACCAAGCGGGTCACCCGTCTTC.

DNA of the CDR3: TGTGCCAGTAGTATAGTTGGGGAACACGAGCAGTACTTC. It encodes CASSIVGEHEQYF. The gene calls are TRBV19 and TRBJ2-7; unclear D gene. In germline, CDR1 is LNHDA, CDR2 SQIVND (reference sequence). The CDR3 has 13 residues. V gave up 1 base and J gave up 5 bases, with 9 bases separating them.

The CDR3 spells CASSPRQGDTEAFF. CDR3 coding DNA: TGCGCCAGCAGCCCCAGACAGGGTGACACTGAAGCTTTCTTT. V gene TRBV5-1 combines with J gene TRBJ1-1; 7 bases are a match to TRBD1. The germline gives CDR1 SGHRS, CDR2 YFSETQ. The CDR3 is made up of 14 amino acids. V lost 4 bases and J lost 3; bases outside the gene matches: 6.

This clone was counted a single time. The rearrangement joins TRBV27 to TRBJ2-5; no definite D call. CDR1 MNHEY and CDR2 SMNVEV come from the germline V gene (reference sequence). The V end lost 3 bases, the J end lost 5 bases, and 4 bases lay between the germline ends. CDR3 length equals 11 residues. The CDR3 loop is CASSFKETQYF. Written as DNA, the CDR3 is TGTGCCAGCAGTTTCAAGGAGACCCAGTACTTC.

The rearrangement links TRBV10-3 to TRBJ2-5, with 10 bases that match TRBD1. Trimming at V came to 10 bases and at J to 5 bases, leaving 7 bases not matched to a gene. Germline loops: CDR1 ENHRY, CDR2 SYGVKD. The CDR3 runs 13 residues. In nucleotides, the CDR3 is TGTGCCACGACGGGACAGGGGACGGAGACCCAGTACTTC. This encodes CATTGQGTETQYF.

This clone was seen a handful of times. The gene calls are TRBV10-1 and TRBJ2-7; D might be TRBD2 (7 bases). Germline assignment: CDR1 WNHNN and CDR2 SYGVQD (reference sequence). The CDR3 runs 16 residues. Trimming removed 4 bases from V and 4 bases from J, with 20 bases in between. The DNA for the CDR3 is TGCGCCAGCAGTGGATTCGGGGGGCGCAGACAGTACGAGCAGTACTTC. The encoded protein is CASSGFGGRRQYEQYF.

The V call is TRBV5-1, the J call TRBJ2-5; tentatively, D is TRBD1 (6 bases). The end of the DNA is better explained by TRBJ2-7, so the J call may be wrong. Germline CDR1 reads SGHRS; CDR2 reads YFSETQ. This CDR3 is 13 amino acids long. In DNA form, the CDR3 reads TGCGCCAGCAGGCCGGACAGAGACTACGAGCAGTACTTC. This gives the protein CASRPDRDYEQYF.